The 18 T cell receptor beta chains below all came from one sample that was sequenced in a study of post-analysis software for immune sequencing data (dated by TCRdb to the mid-2010s). Broad study findings and their caveats: Significantly higher frequencies in patients than in controls were found for several TRBV segments, including TRBV5-6, TRBV5-1 and TRBV20-1.

To prepare the library, PCR was applied. The run used an Illumina HiSeq 2500. Unique molecular identifiers were incorporated into TCR beta cDNA libraries to reduce PCR and sequencing biases. Through fastp at Q25 and MiXCR, TCRdb rebuilt clones from the public reads, retaining in-frame beta chains. Duplicate CDR3 protein sequences are folded into a single record with the most common DNA and genes. This sample holds more than 450,000 distinct CDR3 sequences; around 31% were observed only once. The ten largest clones take up about 5.6% of the sample. Their antigens are not known. Sequencing input: blood. These receptors were obtained from a girl aged 2-17 years with multiple sclerosis.

This clonotype was counted a few times. The gene calls are TRBV5-1 and TRBJ2-3; tentatively, D is TRBD1 (6 bases). This CDR3 comprises 15 residues. The V gene lost 1 base and the J gene lost 2 bases, with 11 bases spanning the gap. Germline V gene lookup returns CDR1 SGHRS and CDR2 YFSETQ. The CDR3 DNA reads as TGCGCCAGCAGCTTGAGGGACACCTACACAGATACGCAGTATTTT. It encodes CASSLRDTYTDTQYF.

V is TRBV4-1 and J is TRBJ2-2; D possibly corresponds to TRBD2 (5 bases). From germline, CDR1 is MGHRA and CDR2 YSYEKL. The CDR3 contains 14 residues. The V end lost 1 base, the J end lost 7 bases, and 10 bases lay between the germline ends. The CDR3, as DNA: TGCGCCAGCAGCCAAGGAGAGGGAGTCGGGGAGCTGTTTTTT. Its translation is CASSQGEGVGELFF.

V gene TRBV12-3 or TRBV12-4 combines with J gene TRBJ2-2, with a weak D call TRBD1 (5 bases). The CDR3 loop spans 16 amino acids. Trimming cost V 7 bases and J 5 bases, with 20 bases left between them. The chain's CDR3 is CASTWGVGLETGELFF. The CDR3 nucleotides are TGTGCCAGCACCTGGGGCGTGGGGTTGGAGACCGGGGAGCTGTTTTTT.

In its sample, this clonotype was seen once. The chain has TRBV6-2 or TRBV6-3 and TRBJ2-5; the D is unclear. The end of the DNA aligns better with TRBJ2-7, so the J call may be wrong. This CDR3 is 13 amino acids long. The germline V gene encodes CDR1 MNHEY and CDR2 SVGEGT. DNA of the CDR3: TGTGCCAGCAGTTACCAGTTCACCTACGAGCAGTACTTC. It encodes CASSYQFTYEQYF.

This clonotype was observed once. The V gene is TRBV7-2, the J gene TRBJ1-1, with 8 bases that match TRBD1. The CDR3 covers 15 residues. Germline-derived CDR1 and CDR2 are SGHTA and FQGNSA. The ends lost 5 bases at V and 0 bases at J; junction bases unmatched: 5. The CDR3 nucleotides read TGTGCCAGCAGCCCCGGACAGGGCGTGAACACTGAAGCTTTCTTT. As protein: CASSPGQGVNTEAFF.

This clonotype was recorded a few times. This chain uses TRBV7-2 with TRBJ1-1; 8 positions agree with TRBD1. This CDR3 is 14 amino acids long. The germline CDR1 and CDR2 sequences are SGHTA and FQGNSA. With V trimmed by 4 bases and J by 1 base, 2 bases remained unmatched. The CDR3 DNA reads as TGTGCCAGCAGCTGGGGACAGGCGAACACTGAAGCTTTCTTT. Translating gives CASSWGQANTEAFF.

This clonotype has more than one count but fewer than ten. The V and J genes are TRBV4-1 and TRBJ1-2; TRBD1 aligns across 9 bases. In germline, CDR1 is MGHRA, CDR2 YSYEKL. V shed 3 bases, J shed 9 bases, and the junction held 8 bases outside the gene matches. CDR3 length: 14 residues. CDR3 coding DNA: TGCGCCAGCAGCCAGGGGGGACAGGGTCGGCGCTACACCTTC. Amino acid sequence: CASSQGGQGRRYTF.

V gene TRBV7-9 combines with J gene TRBJ2-5; perhaps D is TRBD1 or TRBD2 (5 bases each). The CDR3 sequence is 16 residues long. CDR1 and CDR2 (germline): SEHNR, FQNEAQ (reference sequence). V shed 1 base and J shed 5 bases, with 17 bases lying between them. CDR3 DNA: TGTGCCAGCAGCTTAGAACTCGGACACTCGGGGGAGACCCAGTACTTC. It is translated as CASSLELGHSGETQYF.

The J gene is TRBJ1-5, the V gene TRBV7-2; no clear D. CDR3 length: 14 amino acids. Trimming stripped 5 bases from V and 10 bases from J, with 18 bases between. Germline V CDR1 and CDR2: SGHTA, FQGNSA. The CDR3 DNA follows: TGTGCCAGCAGCCCGGTCCGGACCGGGATTCCCCAGCATTTT. Translation gives CASSPVRTGIPQHF.

This clonotype was detected only a few times. The chain couples TRBV5-5 to TRBJ2-1, with a tentative D call TRBD2 (6 bases). The CDR3 totals 15 residues. Germline CDR1 is SGHKS and CDR2 is YYEKEE (reference sequence). With 2 bases removed from V and 7 bases from J, the gap between germline ends came to 16 bases. CDR3 residues: CASSFRSGPRNEQFF. For the CDR3, the DNA is TGTGCCAGCAGCTTTCGTAGCGGACCCCGTAATGAGCAGTTCTTC.

This chain links TRBV29-1 with TRBJ1-3, with D possibly TRBD1 on 5 matching bases. Germline-derived CDR1 and CDR2 are SQVTM and ANQGSEA. The germline V and J ends were trimmed by 4 bases and 2 bases, with 9 bases remaining between them. CDR3 length: 13 residues. This CDR3 is CSVGGEAGNTIYF. CDR3 coding DNA: TGCAGCGTTGGGGGGGAAGCTGGAAACACCATATATTTT.

This clonotype was recorded a few times. The chain links TRBV7-6 to TRBJ1-1, with D unresolved. From germline, CDR1 is SGHVS and CDR2 FNYEAQ. CDR3 length equals 12 residues. V was cut by 6 bases and J by 2 bases, with 7 bases left in between. CDR3 in DNA: TGTGCCAGCAGACTAGTTAACACTGAAGCTTTCTTT. Translating gives CASRLVNTEAFF.

This chain links TRBV12-3 or TRBV12-4 with TRBJ2-5; D unresolved. This CDR3 has 14 amino acids. V was pared by 6 bases and J by 2 bases, with 13 bases between. The CDR3 loop reads CASRKAGAQETQYF. The CDR3 bases are TGTGCCAGCAGAAAGGCAGGAGCTCAAGAGACCCAGTACTTC.

Of note for this clonotype: One end of the junction does not line up with germline, which may come from a read error. The chain employs TRBV20-1 and TRBJ1-5; a possible D gene is TRBD1 (6 bases). CDR1 and CDR2 from the germline V gene are DFQATT and SNEGSKA (reference sequence). The CDR3 consists of 13 residues. CDR3 amino acids: CSARAPGDQPHHF. Here the CDR3 DNA reads TGCAGTGCTAGAGCGCCAGGGGATCAGCCCCACCATTTT.

The chain is built from TRBV7-9 and TRBJ2-7; TRBD2 matches 8 bases. Trimming cost V 1 base and J 3 bases; bases outside gene matches: 5. The V gene's germline CDR1 is SEHNR and CDR2 FQNEAQ (reference sequence). The CDR3 is 15 residues long. The CDR3 loop is CASSLVGGGNYEQYF. CDR3 nucleotide sequence: TGTGCCAGCAGCTTAGTCGGGGGGGGAAACTACGAGCAGTACTTC.

The V gene is TRBV20-1, the J gene TRBJ1-5, with TRBD1 matching over 12 bases. The J segment lost 6 bases and the V segment lost 6 bases, leaving 12 bases of the junction unmatched. The CDR3 is 16 amino acids. Germline V gene data show CDR1 as DFQATT and CDR2 as SNEGSKA (reference sequence). Here the CDR3 reads CSASKPGTGGFQPQHF. DNA for the CDR3: TGCAGTGCAAGCAAACCGGGGACAGGGGGCTTTCAGCCCCAGCATTTT.

The chain couples TRBV27 to TRBJ2-3; 8 bases are a match to TRBD2. The CDR3 contains 18 residues. The J segment lost 4 bases and the V segment lost 7 bases, leaving 19 bases of the junction unmatched. Germline CDR1 reads MNHEY; CDR2 reads SMNVEV (reference sequence). The CDR3 is CASNFGRGGRIVADTQYF. The DNA of the CDR3 is TGTGCCAGCAATTTCGGACGGGGGGGCCGTATCGTGGCAGATACGCAGTATTTT.

To note about this clonotype: The junction shows a germline mismatch at one end, possibly a read error. The CDR3 loop is CASSLGWEFYNERFF. As DNA, the CDR3 is TGCGCCAGCAGCTTGGGATGGGAATTCTACAATGAGCGGTTCTTC. The rearrangement uses TRBV5-1 and TRBJ2-1; no reliable D call. Germline V CDR1 and CDR2: SGHRS, YFSETQ. This CDR3 is built from 15 residues.